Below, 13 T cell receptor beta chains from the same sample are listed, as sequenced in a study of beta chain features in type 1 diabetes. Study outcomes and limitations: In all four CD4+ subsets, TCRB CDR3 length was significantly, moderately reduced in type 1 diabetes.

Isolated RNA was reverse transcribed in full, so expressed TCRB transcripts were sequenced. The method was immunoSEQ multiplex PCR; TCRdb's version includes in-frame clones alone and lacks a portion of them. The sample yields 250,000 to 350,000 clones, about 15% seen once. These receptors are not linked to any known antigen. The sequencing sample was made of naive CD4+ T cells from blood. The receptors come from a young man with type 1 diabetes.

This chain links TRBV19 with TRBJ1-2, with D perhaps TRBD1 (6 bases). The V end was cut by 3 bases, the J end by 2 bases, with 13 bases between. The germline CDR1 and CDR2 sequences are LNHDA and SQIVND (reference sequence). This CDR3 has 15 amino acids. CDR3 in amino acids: CASSISGTPNYGYTF. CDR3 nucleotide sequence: TGTGCCAGTAGTATTTCCGGGACACCCAACTATGGCTACACCTTC. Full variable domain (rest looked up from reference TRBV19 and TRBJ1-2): DGGITQSPKYLFRKEGQNVTLSCEQNLNHDAMYWYRQDPGQGLRLIYYSQIVNDFQKGDIAEGYSVSREKKESFPLTVTSAQKNPTAFYLCASSISGTPNYGYTFGSGTRLTVV.

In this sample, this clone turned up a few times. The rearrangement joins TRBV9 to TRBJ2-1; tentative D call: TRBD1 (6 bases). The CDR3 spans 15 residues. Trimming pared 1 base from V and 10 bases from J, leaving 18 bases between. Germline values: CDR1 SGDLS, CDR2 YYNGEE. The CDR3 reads CASSVRGSILVEQFF. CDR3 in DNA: TGTGCCAGCAGCGTAAGGGGGTCGATCCTAGTGGAGCAGTTCTTC. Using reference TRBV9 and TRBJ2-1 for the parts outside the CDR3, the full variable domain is DSGVTQTPKHLITATGQRVTLRCSPRSGDLSVYWYQQSLDQGLQFLIQYYNGEERAKGNILERFSAQQFPDLHSELNLSSLELGDSALYFCASSVRGSILVEQFFGPGTRLTVL.

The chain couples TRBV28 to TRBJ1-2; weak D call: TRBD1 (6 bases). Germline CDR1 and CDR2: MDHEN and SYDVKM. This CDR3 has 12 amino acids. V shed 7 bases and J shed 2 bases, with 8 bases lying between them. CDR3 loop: CASTGVNYGYTF. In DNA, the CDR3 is TGTGCCAGCACAGGGGTGAACTATGGCTACACCTTC.

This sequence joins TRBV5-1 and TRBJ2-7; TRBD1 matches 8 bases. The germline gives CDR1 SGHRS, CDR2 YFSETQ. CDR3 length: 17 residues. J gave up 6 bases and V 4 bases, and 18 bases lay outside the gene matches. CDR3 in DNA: TGCGCCAGCAGCCCAGAATTTGGACAGGGTGGTTACGGCGAGCAGTACTTC. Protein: CASSPEFGQGGYGEQYF.

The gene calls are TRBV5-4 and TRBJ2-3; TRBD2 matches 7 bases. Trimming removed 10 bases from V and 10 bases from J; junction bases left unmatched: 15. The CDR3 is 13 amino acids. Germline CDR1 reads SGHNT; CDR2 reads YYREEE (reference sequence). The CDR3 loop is CACQHPTSVSQYF. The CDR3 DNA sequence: TGTGCCTGCCAGCACCCCACTAGCGTGTCGCAGTATTTT. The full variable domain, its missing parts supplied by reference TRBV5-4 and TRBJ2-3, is ETGVTQSPTHLIKTRGQQVTLRCSSQSGHNTVSWYQQALGQGPQFIFQYYREEENGRGNFPPRFSGLQFPNYSSELNVNALELDDSALYLCACQHPTSVSQYFGPGTRLTVL.

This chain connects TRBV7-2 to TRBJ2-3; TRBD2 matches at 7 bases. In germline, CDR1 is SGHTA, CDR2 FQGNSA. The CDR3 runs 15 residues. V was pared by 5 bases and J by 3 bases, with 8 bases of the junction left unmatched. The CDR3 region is CASSIALARTDTQYF. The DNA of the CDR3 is TGTGCCAGCAGCATTGCACTAGCGCGGACAGATACGCAGTATTTT.

The CDR3 DNA is TGCGCCAGCAGCCAAGTACTGCGCCGCCTTGGAGCTTTCTTT. Translating gives CASSQVLRRLGAFF. This rearrangement joins TRBV4-1 to TRBJ1-1; D is ambiguous. This CDR3 has 14 residues. Germline CDR1 MGHRA, CDR2 YSYEKL. Trimming left V 1 base short and J 10 bases short, with 16 bases between.

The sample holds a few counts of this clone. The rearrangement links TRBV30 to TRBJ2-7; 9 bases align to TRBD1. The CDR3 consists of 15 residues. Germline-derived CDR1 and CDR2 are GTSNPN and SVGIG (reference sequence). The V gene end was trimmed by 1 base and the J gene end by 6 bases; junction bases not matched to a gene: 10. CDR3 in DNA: TGTGCCTGGAGTGCTCCCGGGACAGGGATGGGCGAGCAGTACTTC. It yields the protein CAWSAPGTGMGEQYF.

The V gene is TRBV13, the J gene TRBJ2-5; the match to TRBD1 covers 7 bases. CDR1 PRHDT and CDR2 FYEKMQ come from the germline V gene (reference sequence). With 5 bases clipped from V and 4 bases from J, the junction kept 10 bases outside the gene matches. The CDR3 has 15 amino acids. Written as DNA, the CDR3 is TGTGCCAGCAGCAGCTCGGGACAGACGGGAGAGACCCAGTACTTC. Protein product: CASSSSGQTGETQYF.

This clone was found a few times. The CDR3 is CAWSGGDSSFYEQYF. The DNA of the CDR3 is TGTGCCTGGAGTGGGGGGGACAGTTCATTCTACGAGCAGTACTTC. V usage is TRBV30 and J usage is TRBJ2-7, with D perhaps TRBD1 (7 bases). CDR3 length equals 15 residues. Per germline, CDR1 GTSNPN and CDR2 SVGIG (reference sequence). Trimming shortened V by 1 base and J by 3 bases, and 16 bases separated the two germline ends.

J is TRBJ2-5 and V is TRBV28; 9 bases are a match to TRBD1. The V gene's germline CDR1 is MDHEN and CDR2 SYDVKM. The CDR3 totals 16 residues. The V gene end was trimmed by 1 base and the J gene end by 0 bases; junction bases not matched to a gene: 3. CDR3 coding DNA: TGTGCCAGCAGTTTATCCGGACAGGGGCACCAAGAGACCCAGTACTTC. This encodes CASSLSGQGHQETQYF.

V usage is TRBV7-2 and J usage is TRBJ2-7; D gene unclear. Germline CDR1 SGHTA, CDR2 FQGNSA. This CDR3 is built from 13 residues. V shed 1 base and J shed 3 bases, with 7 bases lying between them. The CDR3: CASSLGQNYEQYF. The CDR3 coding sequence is TGTGCCAGCAGCTTAGGGCAGAACTACGAGCAGTACTTC.

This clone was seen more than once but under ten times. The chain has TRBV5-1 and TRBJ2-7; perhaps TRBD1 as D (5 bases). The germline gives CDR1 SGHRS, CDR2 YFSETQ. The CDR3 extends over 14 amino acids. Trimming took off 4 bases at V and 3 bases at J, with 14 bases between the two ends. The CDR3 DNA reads TGCGCCAGCAGCCCCCAAGGGGTAGTCTACGAGCAGTACTTC. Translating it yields CASSPQGVVYEQYF.